The 12 T cell receptor beta chains given below trace back to one sample, sequenced in a study of cytomegalovirus exposure and HLA in healthy donors. The primer mix had 60 Vbeta and 13 Jbeta primers. Sequenced by immunoSEQ multiplex PCR; TCRdb stores in-frame clones only, minus some. The data show some 200,000 clones, 75% to 90% seen once. Sequenced sample: PBMCs. The receptor source for this set is a woman aged 18-29 years in good health and CMV-seronegative.

The V gene is TRBV4-1, the J gene TRBJ2-2, with TRBD1 identical over 8 bases. The germline V gene encodes CDR1 MGHRA and CDR2 YSYEKL. This CDR3 spans 19 amino acids. Trimming took 3 bases from V and 0 from J; bases not matched to a gene: 12. The CDR3 sequence: CASSHGGAGGLANTGELFF. The CDR3 DNA reads as TGCGCCAGCAGCCACGGCGGGGCAGGGGGCTTGGCGAACACCGGGGAGCTGTTTTTT.

This chain uses TRBV2 with TRBJ2-2; the D is unclear. Germline CDR1 reads SNHLY; CDR2 reads FYNNEI. The CDR3 extends over 12 amino acids. V shed 4 bases and J shed 4 bases, with 4 bases lying between them. The CDR3 loop is CASSGGTGELFF. DNA for the CDR3: TGTGCCAGCAGTGGAGGCACCGGGGAGCTGTTTTTT.

The V and J genes are TRBV19 and TRBJ2-7; D might be TRBD1 (6 bases). The V gene lost 10 bases and the J gene lost 3 bases, with 10 bases spanning the gap. Germline CDR1 reads LNHDA; CDR2 reads SQIVND (reference sequence). The CDR3 sequence is 11 residues long. DNA for the CDR3: TGTGCCACCGCGGACAGCTACGAGCAGTACTTC. Residues: CATADSYEQYF.

The rearrangement links TRBV27 to TRBJ2-7; D gene unclear. There are 13 residues in the CDR3. Germline loops: CDR1 MNHEY, CDR2 SMNVEV (reference sequence). Trimming took off 5 bases at V and 4 bases at J, with 12 bases between the two ends. The CDR3 here is CASSPNGPYEQYF. The CDR3 bases are TGTGCCAGCAGTCCCAATGGGCCTTACGAGCAGTACTTC.

The chain is built from TRBV5-6 and TRBJ1-1; the D is unclear. Looked up from germline, CDR1 is SGHDT and CDR2 is YYEEEE. This CDR3 contains 14 residues. Trimming cost V 0 bases and J 5 bases, with 11 bases left between them. CDR3 amino acids: CASSLGQIRTEAFF. The CDR3 DNA reads as TGTGCCAGCAGCTTGGGACAAATCCGGACTGAAGCTTTCTTT.

The V call is TRBV4-3, the J call TRBJ2-2; D is unclear. Germline CDR1 is LGHNA and CDR2 is YSLEER. This CDR3 comprises 12 residues. The germline V and J ends were trimmed by 3 bases and 6 bases, with 5 bases remaining between them. In DNA form, the CDR3 reads TGCGCCAGCAGCCACGTTCCCGGGGAGCTGTTTTTT. Its protein is CASSHVPGELFF.

The J gene is TRBJ1-2, the V gene TRBV7-2; TRBD1 aligns across 11 bases. V gave up 2 bases and J gave up 2 bases; unmatched junction bases: 7. Germline V CDR1 and CDR2: SGHTA, FQGNSA. The CDR3 loop spans 17 amino acids. The CDR3 nucleotides read TGTGCCAGCAGCTTACCATCGGACAGGGGGCTAAACTATGGCTACACCTTC. Encoded protein: CASSLPSDRGLNYGYTF.

The genes are TRBV7-6 and TRBJ2-7, with D perhaps matching TRBD2 (6 bases). V was trimmed by 5 bases and J by 2 bases, leaving 10 bases between them. The CDR3 consists of 13 residues. CDR1 SGHVS and CDR2 FNYEAQ come from the germline V gene. The CDR3 sequence: CASSLGTPYEQYF. CDR3 nucleotide sequence: TGTGCCAGCAGCCTCGGGACTCCCTACGAGCAGTACTTC.

The chain links TRBV4-2 to TRBJ2-7; D gene uncertain. Trimming removed 0 bases from V and 6 bases from J, with 18 bases in between. The germline V gene encodes CDR1 LGHNA and CDR2 YNFKEQ. This CDR3 has 16 amino acids. The CDR3 nucleotides read TGTGCCAGCAGCCAAGAAGGCGGCAGATTCTACGGCGAGCAGTACTTC. The encoded protein is CASSQEGGRFYGEQYF.

As DNA, the CDR3 is TGTGCCAGCAGGGAAGCGGGGAGGAGGTCCTACGAGCAGTACTTC. Amino acids: CASREAGRRSYEQYF. The chain employs TRBV7-9 and TRBJ2-7; TRBD2 matches 7 bases. Germline loops: CDR1 SEHNR, CDR2 FQNEAQ (reference sequence). The V segment lost 6 bases and the J segment 1 base; nucleotides outside the gene matches: 9. The CDR3 length is 15 residues.

This clone has just a few counts. The CDR3 spells CASSQDWASGSSGEQFF. For the CDR3, the DNA is TGCGCCAGCAGCCAAGATTGGGCTAGCGGGAGTTCAGGTGAGCAGTTCTTC. This chain uses TRBV4-3 with TRBJ2-1; 10 nucleotides agree with TRBD2. The V segment lost 0 bases and the J segment 9 bases; nucleotides outside the gene matches: 11. Germline lookup yields CDR1 LGHNA and CDR2 YSLEER. This CDR3 region has 17 residues.

The chain uses TRBV2 and TRBJ1-2; perhaps TRBD1 as D (5 bases). This CDR3 comprises 16 residues. The ends were cut back, 2 bases at V and 6 bases at J, with 19 bases in the middle. The germline CDR1 and CDR2 sequences are SNHLY and FYNNEI. The CDR3 loop reads CASSESPARAKDGYTF. The CDR3, as DNA: TGTGCCAGCAGTGAATCTCCGGCCAGGGCAAAAGATGGCTACACCTTC.